What follows are 25 T cell receptor beta chains derived from one specimen sequenced in a study of cytomegalovirus exposure and HLA in healthy donors. The PCR had 60 Vbeta and 13 Jbeta primers. Profiling relied on immunoSEQ multiplex PCR, and the TCRdb table lists in-frame clones only, not all of them. This sample has 150,000 to 200,000 clones; roughly 79% occur once, and the top ten carry approximately 10%. Sequenced material: PBMCs. The receptor source for this set is a man aged 18 to 35 in good health and CMV-seropositive.

This clone showed up just a few times. The gene calls are TRBV27 and TRBJ1-2, with 7 bases that match TRBD1. From germline, CDR1 is MNHEY and CDR2 SMNVEV (reference sequence). The J segment lost 7 bases and the V segment lost 6 bases, leaving 11 bases of the junction unmatched. This CDR3 has 14 amino acids. As DNA, the CDR3 is TGTGCCAGCAGGCTGGACAGGCTGTTCGGTGGCTACACCTTC. Translating it yields CASRLDRLFGGYTF.

The chain has TRBV4-3 and TRBJ2-1; a weak D match, TRBD2 (6 bases). The CDR3 has 16 amino acids. Trimming left V 0 bases short and J 7 bases short, with 16 bases between. Germline V CDR1 and CDR2: LGHNA, YSLEER. The CDR3 DNA reads as TGCGCCAGCAGCCAAGAGGGCCCCGGGAGAGGGAATGAGCAGTTCTTC. Translated, it gives CASSQEGPGRGNEQFF.

This sequence joins TRBV15 and TRBJ1-5, with 9 bases lining up with TRBD1. V dropped 2 bases and J dropped 6; count of bases not matched to a gene: 14. The CDR3 extends over 18 amino acids. Germline CDR1 is LNHNV and CDR2 is YYDKDF (reference sequence). The CDR3 loop reads CATSRSDIATGGIQPQHF. The DNA for the CDR3 is TGTGCCACCAGCAGATCCGATATTGCGACAGGGGGAATTCAGCCCCAGCATTTT.

The rearrangement links TRBV7-2 to TRBJ2-3; D might be TRBD2 (6 bases). This CDR3 has 15 amino acids. CDR1 is SGHTA, CDR2 FQGNSA, per germline. V was shortened by 1 base and J by 2 bases, with 10 bases between the two germline ends. CDR3 protein: CASSLVAVVTDTQYF. The CDR3 DNA follows: TGTGCCAGCAGCTTAGTAGCGGTCGTCACAGATACGCAGTATTTT. Together with reference TRBV7-2 and TRBJ2-3, the CDR3 gives the full variable domain: GAGVSQSPSNKVTEKGKDVELRCDPISGHTALYWYRQSLGQGLEFLIYFQGNSAPDKSGLPSDRFSAERTGGSVSTLTIQRTQQEDSAVYLCASSLVAVVTDTQYFGPGTRLTVL.

The V call is TRBV28, the J call TRBJ1-2, with D uncertain. V was clipped by 6 bases and J by 4 bases, with 6 bases between them. The CDR3 runs to 11 residues. Germline values: CDR1 MDHEN, CDR2 SYDVKM. The CDR3 loop reads CASRIGYGYTF. The CDR3 bases are TGTGCCAGCAGAATCGGCTATGGCTACACCTTC.

The gene calls are TRBV18 and TRBJ2-1; 11 bases agree with TRBD2. V dropped 3 bases and J dropped 6; count of bases not matched to a gene: 4. Germline loops: CDR1 KGHSH, CDR2 LQKENI. CDR3 length: 15 amino acids. CDR3 sequence reads: CASSPGLAEGNEQFF. As DNA, the CDR3 is TGTGCCAGCTCACCGGGACTAGCGGAGGGCAATGAGCAGTTCTTC.

The rearrangement joins TRBV6-4 to TRBJ2-6; no clear D gene. The CDR3 length is 19 residues. Germline V lookup: CDR1 MRHNA, CDR2 SNTAGT. With 0 bases removed from V and 2 bases from J, the gap between germline ends came to 17 bases. The CDR3 DNA follows: TGTGCCAGCAGTGACTCGACTTTTATATCGAGAACTGGGGCCAACGTCCTGACTTTC. Protein product: CASSDSTFISRTGANVLTF.

The chain has TRBV6-5 and TRBJ2-7; TRBD1 might be the D (5 bases). V shed 2 bases and J shed 6 bases, with 17 bases lying between them. The CDR3 runs 15 residues. Germline CDR1 and CDR2: MNHEY and SVGAGI. DNA of the CDR3: TGTGCCAGCAGTTACCCAGAAATCAGGGTCCCCGAGCAGTACTTC. This codes for CASSYPEIRVPEQYF.

The chain employs TRBV18 and TRBJ1-1; D possibly corresponds to TRBD1 (5 bases). In germline, CDR1 is KGHSH, CDR2 LQKENI. The CDR3 sequence is 13 residues long. V was shortened by 6 bases and J by 9 bases, with 17 bases between the two germline ends. The CDR3 DNA is TGTGCCAGCTCCCTCCTGACAGAAGAAAAAGCTTTCTTT. As protein: CASSLLTEEKAFF.

This clone came up once. The chain is built from TRBV27 and TRBJ1-5; 7 bases map to TRBD1. The CDR3 is 13 amino acids. Germline V gene data show CDR1 as MNHEY and CDR2 as SMNVEV (reference sequence). The V and J ends lost 5 bases and 4 bases, in that order; junction bases with no gene match: 2. The CDR3 DNA reads as TGTGCCAGCAGTGAACAGGGGAATCAGCCCCAGCATTTT. Protein product: CASSEQGNQPQHF.

This rearrangement joins TRBV7-9 to TRBJ1-1; TRBD1 agrees at 7 bases. There are 15 residues in the CDR3. J lost 1 base, V lost 5 bases, and 7 bases had no gene match. Germline-derived CDR1 and CDR2 are SEHNR and FQNEAQ (reference sequence). CDR3 sequence (DNA): TGTGCCAGCAGCCGACCAGGGACAGCGAACACTGAAGCTTTCTTT. This translates into CASSRPGTANTEAFF.

The rearrangement uses TRBV29-1 and TRBJ1-1, with D possibly matching TRBD1 (5 bases). This CDR3 has 10 residues. From germline, CDR1 is SQVTM and CDR2 ANQGSEA. V dropped 4 bases and J dropped 11 bases, with 11 bases sitting between them. CDR3 sequence: CSVGEGRAFF. Written as DNA, the CDR3 is TGCAGCGTTGGGGAGGGGAGGGCTTTCTTT.

This chain links TRBV29-1 with TRBJ1-1, with D perhaps matching TRBD1 (6 bases). The V gene lost 7 bases and the J gene lost 1 base, with 13 bases spanning the gap. Germline CDR1 is SQVTM and CDR2 is ANQGSEA. This CDR3 is 13 amino acids long. CDR3 nucleotides: TGCAGCGCTCGTATACAGGGGAACACTGAAGCTTTCTTT. Protein product: CSARIQGNTEAFF.

V usage is TRBV7-9 and J usage is TRBJ1-1, with TRBD1 matching 7 bases. The CDR3 is 16 amino acids. Germline V gene sequence: CDR1 SEHNR, CDR2 FQNEAQ (reference sequence). V gave up 5 bases and J gave up 4 bases; unmatched junction bases: 13. The CDR3 nucleotides read TGTGCCAGCAGCCCGGGACAGACCTTTGCAGGCACTGAAGCTTTCTTT. This translates into CASSPGQTFAGTEAFF.

The chain couples TRBV7-2 to TRBJ2-7; D not certain. Germline CDR1 is SGHTA and CDR2 is FQGNSA. This CDR3 has 12 residues. The germline V and J ends were trimmed by 0 bases and 4 bases, with 4 bases remaining between them. The CDR3 nucleotides read TGTGCCAGCAGCTTAGCGCGTTACGAGCAGTACTTC. The encoded protein is CASSLARYEQYF.

V gene TRBV27 combines with J gene TRBJ2-1; 7 nucleotides match TRBD2. The germline CDR1 and CDR2 sequences are MNHEY and SMNVEV (reference sequence). This CDR3 contains 13 residues. Trimming took 3 bases from V and 12 from J; bases not matched to a gene: 8. CDR3 nucleotides: TGTGCCAGCAGTTTTGGTACGGGAGGATGGCAGTTCTTC. Its translation is CASSFGTGGWQFF.

The V call is TRBV18, the J call TRBJ1-5, with TRBD1 identical over 7 bases. V lost 4 bases and J lost 7; bases outside the gene matches: 10. The CDR3 sequence is 15 residues long. CDR1 and CDR2 (germline): KGHSH, LQKENI. The CDR3 bases are TGTGCCAGCTCACTAGACAGGGAAGGAGGGCAGCCCCAGCATTTT. Translating gives CASSLDREGGQPQHF.

V is TRBV6-5 and J is TRBJ1-2, with D possibly matching TRBD1 (5 bases). The CDR3 totals 13 residues. Germline V gene sequence: CDR1 MNHEY, CDR2 SVGAGI. Trimming removed 6 bases from V and 4 bases from J, with 12 bases in between. Here the CDR3 DNA reads TGTGCCAGCAGACCCACAGGAGCCTATGGCTACACCTTC. It codes for CASRPTGAYGYTF.

The V call is TRBV7-8, the J call TRBJ2-5, with 8 bases identical to TRBD2. Trimming cost V 1 base and J 0 bases; bases outside gene matches: 4. The CDR3 sequence is 16 residues long. Per the germline V gene, CDR1 is SGHVS and CDR2 is FQNEAQ. CDR3 coding DNA: TGTGCCAGCAGCTTAGGGGCGGGGGGATACCAAGAGACCCAGTACTTC. Translating it yields CASSLGAGGYQETQYF.

The V gene is TRBV4-3, the J gene TRBJ2-1, with TRBD2 as a possible D gene (5 bases). The germline gives CDR1 LGHNA, CDR2 YSLEER. The CDR3 consists of 15 residues. V shed 0 bases and J shed 6 bases, with 12 bases lying between them. CDR3 region: CASSQDEGVSNEQFF. The DNA of the CDR3 is TGCGCCAGCAGCCAAGACGAGGGAGTTAGCAATGAGCAGTTCTTC.

The chain uses TRBV4-1 and TRBJ2-7, with TRBD2 as a possible D gene (5 bases). Trimming left V 0 bases short and J 3 bases short, with 9 bases between. Germline assignment: CDR1 MGHRA and CDR2 YSYEKL. The CDR3 has 14 residues. CDR3 in DNA: TGCGCCAGCAGCCAAGATCCACGGGACTACGAGCAGTACTTC. Its protein is CASSQDPRDYEQYF.

The gene calls are TRBV10-3 and TRBJ1-3; D unclear. Germline V lookup: CDR1 ENHRY, CDR2 SYGVKD. The CDR3 runs to 13 residues. V was trimmed by 11 bases and J by 3 bases, leaving 14 bases between them. As DNA, the CDR3 is TGTGCCGTAACCGGGAGCAGTGGAAACACCATATATTTT. Its protein product is CAVTGSSGNTIYF.

V is TRBV11-2 and J is TRBJ1-2; 7 bases align to TRBD1. The length of the CDR3 is 19 residues. V was pared by 1 base and J by 4 bases, with 18 bases of the junction left unmatched. Germline V gives CDR1 SGHAT, CDR2 FQNNGV. The CDR3 bases are TGTGCCAGCAGCTTAGTAGTGGCAGGGGGACAGAATTGGAGCTATGGCTACACCTTC. Its protein is CASSLVVAGGQNWSYGYTF.

This chain joins TRBV7-2 and TRBJ2-5; no clear D gene. The ends were cut back, 3 bases at V and 2 bases at J, with 7 bases in the middle. The CDR3 has 13 residues. Germline V gene data show CDR1 as SGHTA and CDR2 as FQGNSA. The CDR3 here is CASSFADQETQYF. The CDR3 DNA sequence: TGTGCCAGCAGCTTTGCAGATCAAGAGACCCAGTACTTC.

The chain links TRBV4-1 to TRBJ1-2; no reliable D call. CDR1 is MGHRA and CDR2 is YSYEKL in the germline V gene. The CDR3 runs 13 residues. The germline V and J ends were trimmed by 3 bases and 4 bases, with 9 bases remaining between them. The CDR3 region has the DNA TGCGCCAGCAGCCATTCTCTCGGCTATGGCTACACCTTC. It yields the protein CASSHSLGYGYTF.